This T cell receptor beta chain derives from a study of sequential checkpoint blockade in melanoma. Study summary: Randomization was 1:1 between first-line nivolumab→ipilimumab and ipilimumab→nivolumab. Study results and caveats: Mutational load did not correlate with tumor T-cell fraction or clonality.

Method: immunoSEQ multiplex PCR; TCRdb's copy keeps in-frame clones and lacks some. The data contain about 3,600 clones, almost 35% of them seen just once; the ten biggest clones take up about 31%. The CDR3 extends over 15 amino acids. The ends lost 4 bases at V and 10 bases at J; junction bases unmatched: 16. CDR1 is MDHEN and CDR2 is SYDVKM in the germline V gene. This clone is a singleton in its sample. Its antigen is not known. Documented treatment: randomized to nivolumab then ipilimumab (arm A) or the reverse (arm B). The chain joins TRBV28 to TRBJ2-7, with 7 bases matching TRBD1. The specimen was tumor tissue (inferred from file names), collected from a patient given nivolumab and ipilimumab in sequence. The clonotype was recovered from a human donor with melanoma. As DNA, the CDR3 is TGTGCCAGCAGTTCCCCCACCCGGACAGGCCCCTCTCAGTACTTC. Its protein is CASSSPTRTGPSQYF.